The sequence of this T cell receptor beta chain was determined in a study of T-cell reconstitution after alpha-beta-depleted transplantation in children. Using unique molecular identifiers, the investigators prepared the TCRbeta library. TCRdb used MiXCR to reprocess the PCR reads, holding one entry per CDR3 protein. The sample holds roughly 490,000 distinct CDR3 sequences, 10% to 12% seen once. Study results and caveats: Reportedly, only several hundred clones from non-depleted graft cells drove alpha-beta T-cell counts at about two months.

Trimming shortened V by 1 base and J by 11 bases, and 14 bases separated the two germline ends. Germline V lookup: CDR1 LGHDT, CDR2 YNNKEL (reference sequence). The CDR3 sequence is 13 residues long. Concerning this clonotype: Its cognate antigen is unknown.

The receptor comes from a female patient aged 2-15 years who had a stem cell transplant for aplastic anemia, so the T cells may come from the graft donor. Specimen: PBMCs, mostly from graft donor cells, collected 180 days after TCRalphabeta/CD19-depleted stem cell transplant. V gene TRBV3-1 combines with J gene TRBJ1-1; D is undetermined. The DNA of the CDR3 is TGTGCCAGCAGCCAAGGGACCCTAAGGGTGGCTTTCTTT. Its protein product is CASSQGTLRVAFF.